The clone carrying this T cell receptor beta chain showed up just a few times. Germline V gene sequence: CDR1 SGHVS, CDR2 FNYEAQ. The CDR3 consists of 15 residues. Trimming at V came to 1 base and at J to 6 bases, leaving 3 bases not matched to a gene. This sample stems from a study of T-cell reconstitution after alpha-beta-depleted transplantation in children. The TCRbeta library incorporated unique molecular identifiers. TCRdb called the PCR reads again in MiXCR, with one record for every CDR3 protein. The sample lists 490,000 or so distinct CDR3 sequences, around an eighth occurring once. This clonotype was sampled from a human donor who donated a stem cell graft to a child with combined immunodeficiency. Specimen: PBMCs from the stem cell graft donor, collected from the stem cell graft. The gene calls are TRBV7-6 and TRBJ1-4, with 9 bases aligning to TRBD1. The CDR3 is CASSLGTGAYEKLFF. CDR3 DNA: TGTGCCAGCAGCTTAGGGACAGGGGCGTATGAAAAACTGTTTTTT.